This is a list of T cell receptor beta chains from one sample in a study of blood T cells in healthy people across ages. MiXCR was run by TCRdb on the 5' RACE reads, yielding one entry per CDR3 protein. The sample includes around 1,000,000 distinct CDR3 sequences, approximately 25% seen only once; the top ten take less than 0.85%. Another study also made use of these data, one on T cells of mothers and their children.

Sample: blood. These receptors were collected from a girl aged 2-10 years in good health. The CDR3 runs from the conserved cysteine through the conserved F or W. The D gene is left open where the match is weak. Size tells how often a clone was seen (once, few, many) or the class of an expanded clone, and some rows leave it out.

len | j_gene | abundance | d_gene | v_gene | CDR3nt | CDR3aa
15 | TRBJ1-4 | - | - | TRBV24-1 | TGTGCCACCAGTGACAGCAGAGACTCTAATGAAAAACTGTTTTTT | CATSDSRDSNEKLFF
20 | TRBJ2-2 | many | TRBD2 | TRBV29-1 | TGCAGCGTTGAAGATCAGGTCCCGGCTAGCGGGAGTACGAACACCGGGGAGCTGTTTTTT | CSVEDQVPASGSTNTGELFF
13 | TRBJ1-2 | few | - | TRBV12-5 | TGTGCTAGTGGTTTGGAGGTAGCATATGGCTACACCTTC | CASGLEVAYGYTF
13 | TRBJ2-7 | - | - | TRBV3-1 | TGTGCCAGCAGCCAAGTGGTAGCCCTCGAGCAGTACTTC | CASSQVVALEQYF
15 | TRBJ2-1 | - | TRBD2 | TRBV6-5 | TGTGCCAGCAATGTAATCGGCGGGAGTGGGAATGAGCAGTTCTTC | CASNVIGGSGNEQFF
14 | TRBJ2-7 | once | TRBD2 | TRBV20-1 | TGCAGTGTTCCATCACTAGCGGGGGGCTACGAGCAGTACTTC | CSVPSLAGGYEQYF
13 | TRBJ2-3 | - | - | TRBV20-1 | TGCAGTGCTAGGATTAGGAGCACAGATACGCAGTATTTT | CSARIRSTDTQYF
12 | TRBJ2-7 | - | TRBD1 | TRBV6-1 | TGTGCCAGCAGCGGACAGGGGCACGAGCAGTACTTC | CASSGQGHEQYF
15 | TRBJ2-3 | - | TRBD2 | TRBV9 | TGTGCCAGCAGCGTAGAAGGACTAGCGGGCAATACGCAGTATTTT | CASSVEGLAGNTQYF
15 | TRBJ1-3 | - | - | TRBV9 | TGTGCCAGCAGCACTCAGGGTTTGGGCGGAAACACCATATATTTT | CASSTQGLGGNTIYF
16 | TRBJ2-5 | - | - | TRBV12-5 | TGTGCTAGTGGTTTGAGGGGGACCAAAGCCCAAGAGACCCAGTACTTC | CASGLRGTKAQETQYF
14 | TRBJ2-5 | - | - | TRBV28 | TGTGCCAGCAGTTTTCTACTAGAAAAAGAGACCCAGTACTTC | CASSFLLEKETQYF
15 | TRBJ2-7 | - | - | TRBV7-3 | TGTGCCAGCAGCACTTATCCGGGACAAGGCTACGAGCAGTACTTC | CASSTYPGQGYEQYF
16 | TRBJ2-7 | - | - | TRBV29-1 | TGCAGCGTTGAAGGGGGAAGGCAGGAGTCGACCTACGAGCAGTACTTC | CSVEGGRQESTYEQYF
16 | TRBJ2-3 | - | TRBD2 | TRBV7-3 | TGTGCCAGCAGCCCGTTCGGGGCGGGAGCGGTTGATACGCAGTATTTT | CASSPFGAGAVDTQYF
14 | TRBJ2-5 | few | - | TRBV12-3/TRBV12-4 | TGTGCCAGCAGTTTTGCCCAGAATGAAGAGACCCAGTACTTC | CASSFAQNEETQYF
16 | TRBJ1-2 | few | TRBD1 | TRBV4-1 | TGCGCCAGCAGCCGATCTCTAGGGACAGGGAACTATGGCTACACCTTC | CASSRSLGTGNYGYTF
15 | TRBJ2-7 | few | - | TRBV11-2 | TGTGCCAGCAGCCACCTAGACGTAGTAGGCCACGAGCAGTACTTC | CASSHLDVVGHEQYF
14 | TRBJ1-5 | - | - | TRBV9 | TGTGCCAACAGCGTAGGGGGAGCGAATCAGCCCCAGCATTTT | CANSVGGANQPQHF
14 | TRBJ2-3 | once | - | TRBV12-3/TRBV12-4 | TGTGCCAGCAGTTCGCACCCTAGCACAGATACGCAGTATTTT | CASSSHPSTDTQYF
16 | TRBJ2-1 | few | TRBD1 | TRBV24-1 | TGTGCCACCAGTGACGCCGGGACAGGGGACTACAATGAGCAGTTCTTC | CATSDAGTGDYNEQFF
16 | TRBJ2-3 | once | TRBD1 | TRBV7-3 | TGTGCCAGCAGCCCCATACAGGGGCTCGGCACAGATACGCAGTATTTT | CASSPIQGLGTDTQYF
13 | TRBJ1-6 | few | - | TRBV20-1 | TGCAGTGCCGCCGACAGGAATAATTCACCCCTCCACTTT | CSAADRNNSPLHF
14 | TRBJ2-7 | - | - | TRBV7-9 | TGTGCCAGCAGCCCATTGCCCCCCGACTTCGAGCAGTACTTC | CASSPLPPDFEQYF
16 | TRBJ2-2 | few | - | TRBV7-8 | TGTGCCAGCAGCTTGTCTAGGGCTAGCTACACCGGGGAGCTGTTTTTT | CASSLSRASYTGELFF
16 | TRBJ1-1 | few | - | TRBV7-9 | TGTGCCAGCAGTCCCGGGACGGGGATCGGGAACACTGAAGCTTTCTTT | CASSPGTGIGNTEAFF
11 | TRBJ1-4 | - | - | TRBV6-5 | TGTGCCAGCAGTAATAGGGTTAGACTGTTTTTT | CASSNRVRLFF
14 | TRBJ1-4 | many | - | TRBV2 | TGTGCCAGCAGTGAGACAGCAACGAATGAAAAACTGTTTTTT | CASSETATNEKLFF
13 | TRBJ2-5 | few | - | TRBV7-3 | TGTGCCAGCAGCAGGGCGATTGAAGAGACCCAGTACTTC | CASSRAIEETQYF
15 | TRBJ1-6 | few | TRBD1 | TRBV5-6 | TGTGCCAGCAGCAGGACAGGCGTATATAATTCACCCCTCCACTTT | CASSRTGVYNSPLHF
13 | TRBJ1-3 | few | - | TRBV7-2 | TGTGCCAGCAGCTCTCGTTCTGGAAACACCATATATTTT | CASSSRSGNTIYF
13 | TRBJ2-7 | - | - | TRBV14 | TGTGCCAGCAGCCAAGGGTACCCTAGTGAGCAGTACTTC | CASSQGYPSEQYF
15 | TRBJ2-2 | once | - | TRBV2 | TGTGCCAGCAGTGCACAGAAAATAAACACCGGGGAGCCGTTTTTT | CASSAQKINTGEPFF
15 | TRBJ2-7 | - | TRBD1 | TRBV7-2 | TGTGCCAGCAGCGCCGGGACAGGACTTACCTACGAGCAGTACTTC | CASSAGTGLTYEQYF
15 | TRBJ2-1 | - | - | TRBV29-1 | TGCAGCGTTGATTTGGGTGACTCATTAGGAGATGAGCAGTTCTTC | CSVDLGDSLGDEQFF
16 | TRBJ2-7 | - | TRBD2 | TRBV11-3 | TGTGCCAGCAGCTTACGGCGAGCGGGAGAGTCCTACGAGCAGTACTTC | CASSLRRAGESYEQYF
12 | TRBJ1-1 | - | - | TRBV20-1 | TGCAGTACCAAGGGCAGCTACACTGAAGCTTTCTTT | CSTKGSYTEAFF
15 | TRBJ1-4 | - | - | TRBV7-9 | TGTGCCAGCAGCCGGGGGGCCGGCTTTACGGAAAAACTGTTTTTT | CASSRGAGFTEKLFF
13 | TRBJ1-6 | - | - | TRBV6-5 | TGTGCCAGCAGCGAGAGGCCCGAACAACCCCTCCACTTT | CASSERPEQPLHF
13 | TRBJ2-1 | - | - | TRBV5-4 | TGTGCCAGCAGCCCGCGGGGCCGTACTGAGCAGTTCTTC | CASSPRGRTEQFF
17 | TRBJ2-5 | - | - | TRBV4-2 | TGTGCCAGCAGCCCCGAAAGTGGCGGGGGCGTTCAAGAGACCCAGTACTTC | CASSPESGGGVQETQYF
13 | TRBJ1-6 | - | - | TRBV20-1 | TGCAGTGCCCCCCCGGGAGATCATTCACCCCTCCACTTT | CSAPPGDHSPLHF
18 | TRBJ2-1 | - | TRBD2 | TRBV29-1 | TGCAGCGTTGTGGGCGATTTGGGGACTAGGAATATATACAATGAGCAGTTCTTC | CSVVGDLGTRNIYNEQFF
19 | TRBJ2-1 | - | TRBD2 | TRBV28 | TGTGCCAGCAGTATACGGACTAGCGGGAGGACTGGTCTGTTTAATGAGCAGTTCTTC | CASSIRTSGRTGLFNEQFF
15 | TRBJ1-2 | few | TRBD1 | TRBV14 | TGTGCCAGCAGCCAATGGGGGTCCAGGGGGCATGGCTACACCTTC | CASSQWGSRGHGYTF
18 | TRBJ2-1 | few | TRBD2 | TRBV12-3/TRBV12-4 | TGTGCCAGCAGCCAAGGATGGCGGGAGGCGAGCTCCTACAATGAGCAGTTCTTC | CASSQGWREASSYNEQFF
14 | TRBJ2-7 | - | - | TRBV5-1 | TGCACCAGCACCAGGGGGGGACAGACTACGGAGCAGTACTTC | CTSTRGGQTTEQYF
16 | TRBJ2-5 | few | - | TRBV15 | TGTGCCACCAGCAGAGGATCGGGATCCCTGGGAGAGACCCAGTACTTC | CATSRGSGSLGETQYF
16 | TRBJ1-1 | few | - | TRBV28 | TGTGCCAGCAGTTTACCCGTGGGAGCAGGGGCCACTGAAGCTTTCTTT | CASSLPVGAGATEAFF